This T cell receptor beta chain was recovered during a study of OX40 agonist ivuxolimab in advanced cancers. Sequencing was performed with immunoSEQ multiplex PCR; in TCRdb, only in-frame clones are kept and a portion is missing. This sample has 45,000 to 65,000 clones, with 82% found just once. The CDR3 sequence is 15 residues long. The germline gives CDR1 MDHEN, CDR2 SYDVKM. The genes are TRBV28 and TRBJ1-2, with 12 bases fitting TRBD1. This sequence was found in an adult with an advanced solid tumor such as melanoma, head and neck, liver or kidney cancer. Sequencing was performed on CD4+ or CD8+ T cells sorted from blood, taken in a trial of the OX40 agonist ivuxolimab. CDR3 coding DNA: TGTACCTCGGGGACAGGGGGCTGGTCTCTCGGTGGCTACACCTTC. Its translation: CTSGTGGWSLGGYTF.